This TCR beta chain is from a study of Japanese encephalitis immunity and Zika vaccine responses (dated by TCRdb to about 2021). Study-wide context: Included participants received three 5.0 ug doses of alum-adjuvanted ZPIV at weeks 0, 4 and 28. Some 11 participants were given two doses of JEV vaccine (IXIARO) 28 days apart, two to three months before the first ZPIV dose. Before ZPIV, about a dozen participants were given one dose of YFV vaccine (YF-VAX), while eight to ten participants were flavivirus-naive. For TCR sequencing, about six representative participants were selected from each pre-vaccination group, and samples were taken at week 0 (after pre-vaccination, before ZPIV) and at week 52. TCR repertoires from a few flavivirus-naive individuals were additionally analyzed at weeks 2, 6 and 52 after the start of ZPIV vaccination. Stimulations used ZIKV structural-protein peptide pools split into flavivirus-conserved and non-conserved sets, or JEV or YFV peptides matching the pre-vaccination. ZIKV peptides were 15-mers overlapping by 11 residues, selected for NetMHCpan/NetMHCII-predicted epitopes with affinity below 50 nM. The study tested whether prior Japanese encephalitis virus (JEV) or yellow fever virus (YFV) vaccination shaped CD4 T cell responses to the Zika vaccine.

PBMCs were labeled with CellTrace CFSE and were cultured for roughly six days in RPMI containing about 8% human serum plus peptide pools at approximately 0.94 ug/mL each. Unfixed proliferating CD4 T cells were sorted on a BD FACSAria as live CD56-CD19-CD16-CD3+CD4+ CFSE-low cells. Enrolled adults were healthy and seronegative for ZIKV, JEV, YFV, DENV and WNV by microneutralization screening. The samples were drawn from a phase 1 trial of an alum-adjuvanted Zika purified-inactivated virus (ZPIV) vaccine that was randomized, double-blinded and placebo-controlled. Peripheral blood mononuclear cells were isolated by standard procedure and stored frozen in liquid nitrogen until use. Findings and caveats that apply to the study as a whole: Samples were clustered by participant, with no similarity observed between individuals, suggesting that no public TCRs were detected. The individual peptides behind the cross-reactive responses were not identified because limits on sample size made peptide-pool deconvolution impossible. After ZPIV, a significant decrease in repertoire richness of CD4 T cells responding to conserved ZIKV epitopes was observed in JEV-pre-vaccinated donors. The analysis covered only a subset of trial participants who had three doses and adequate samples, rather than the whole vaccinated cohort. Only a few individuals showed CD8 T cell responses to ZIKV peptide pools, and those responses were very low in magnitude. Repertoire similarity across time-points and stimulations was higher in JEV-pre-vaccinated donors than in YFV-pre-vaccinated donors, indicating more clonotypes shared between ZIKV and JEV stimulation.

Receptor libraries were prepared by 5' RACE. Before sequencing, the TCRbeta libraries were pooled in proportion to the number of cells sorted for each library. Total RNA was extracted from the sorted cells with RNAzol RT, and cDNA was synthesized using an oligo(dT) primer and a template-switching oligo. Using Kapa HiFi, PCR amplified the TCRbeta V-CDR3-J region between a SMARTer oligo primer and a TCRbeta constant-region primer. A second PCR attached Illumina adaptors and sample-specific index barcodes, followed by HighPrep bead cleanup and Bioanalyzer confirmation of a band of roughly 650 bp. Libraries were sequenced on an Illumina MiSeq with 2x151 bp paired-end reads. The authors' analysis ran thus. Reads were demultiplexed with an in-house Java program, and TCRbeta annotations were assigned and clonotypes were counted with MiXCR. To assess repertoire overlap, Morisita-Horn indices from the R package vegan were used, along with UPGMA clustering and Circos plots of recurring clonotypes. Shannon diversity and richness were each normalized to the maximum value possible given the input cell numbers, so the resulting values fell between 0 and 1. MUSCLE was used to align CDR3beta sequences, SeqinR to compute distances, and R to plot multidimensional scaling. TCRdb ran its own pipeline on the public reads, namely fastp trimming at Q25 and MiXCR clone calling, and kept in-frame beta chains. CDR3 protein duplicates are merged, each entry listing the most common genes and DNA. The V and J calls here are based on TCRdb, not the publication. This sample is represented by more than 1,500 distinct CDR3 sequences; roughly 5% of them were singletons. The top ten constitute 28% of the sample.

This clonotype has just a few counts. Base qualities were left out, and no much larger clone turns up one base away. The receptor was derived from an adult woman who received an inactivated Zika virus vaccine. The sequenced sample was antigen-activated CD4+ T cells from blood, cultured, obtained during a Zika inactivated vaccine study.

In nucleotide form, the sequence is TGTGCCAGCAGCGAGGGTTTTCAGCCCCAGCATTTT. This yields the protein CASSEGFQPQHF. This chain joins TRBV7-9 to TRBJ1-5; no confident D gene assignment can be made. The CDR3 measures 12 amino acids from cysteine to phenylalanine. Only the CDR3 DNA is retained, 36 bases long and in frame from the first base. Reading the germline V gene (reference sequence) gives CDR1 SEHNR and CDR2 FQNEAQ. Trimming at the junction amounts to 5 bases on V and 6 bases on J, and the germline ends lie 8 bases apart.